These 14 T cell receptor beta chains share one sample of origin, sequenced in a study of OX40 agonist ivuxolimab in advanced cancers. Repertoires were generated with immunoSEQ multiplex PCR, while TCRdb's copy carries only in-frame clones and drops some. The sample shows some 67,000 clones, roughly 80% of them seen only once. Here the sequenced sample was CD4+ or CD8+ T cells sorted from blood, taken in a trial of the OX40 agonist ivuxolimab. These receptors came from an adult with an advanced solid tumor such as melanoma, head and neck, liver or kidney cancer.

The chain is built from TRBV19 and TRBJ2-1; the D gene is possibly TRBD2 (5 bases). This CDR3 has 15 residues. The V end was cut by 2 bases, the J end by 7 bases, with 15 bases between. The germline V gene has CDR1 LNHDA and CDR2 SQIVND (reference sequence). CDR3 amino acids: CASSIQGSFGNEQFF. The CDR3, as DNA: TGTGCCAGTAGTATACAAGGGAGCTTTGGGAATGAGCAGTTCTTC.

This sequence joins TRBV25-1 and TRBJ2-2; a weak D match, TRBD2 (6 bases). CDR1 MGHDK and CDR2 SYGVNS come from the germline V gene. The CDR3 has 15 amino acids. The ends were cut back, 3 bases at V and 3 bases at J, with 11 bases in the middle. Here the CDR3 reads CASSEGERDTGELFF. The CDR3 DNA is TGTGCCAGCAGTGAGGGGGAGCGGGACACCGGGGAGCTGTTTTTT. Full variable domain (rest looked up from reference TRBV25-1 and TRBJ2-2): EADIYQTPRYLVIGTGKKITLECSQTMGHDKMYWYQQDPGMELHLIHYSYGVNSTEKGDLSSESTVSRIRTEHFPLTLESARPSHTSQYLCASSEGERDTGELFFGEGSRLTVL.

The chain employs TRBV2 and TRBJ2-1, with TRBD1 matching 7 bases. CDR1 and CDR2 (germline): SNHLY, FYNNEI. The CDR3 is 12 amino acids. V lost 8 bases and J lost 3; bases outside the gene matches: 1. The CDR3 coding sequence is TGTGCCAGCTGGACAGGCTACAATGAGCAGTTCTTC. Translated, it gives CASWTGYNEQFF.

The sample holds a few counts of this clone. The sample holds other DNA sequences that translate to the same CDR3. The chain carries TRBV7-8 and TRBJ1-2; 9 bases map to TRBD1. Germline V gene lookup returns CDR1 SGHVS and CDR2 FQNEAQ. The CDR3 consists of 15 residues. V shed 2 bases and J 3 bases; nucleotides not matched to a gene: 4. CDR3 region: CASSLYTGGDYGYTF. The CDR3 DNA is TGTGCCAGCAGCTTATACACAGGGGGCGACTATGGCTACACCTTC.

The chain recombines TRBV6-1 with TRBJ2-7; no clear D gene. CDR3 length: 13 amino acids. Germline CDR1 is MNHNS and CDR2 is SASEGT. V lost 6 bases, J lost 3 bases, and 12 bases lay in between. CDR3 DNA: TGTGCCAGCAGGAATGAATGGGGCTACGAGCAGTACGTC. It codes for CASRNEWGYEQYV.

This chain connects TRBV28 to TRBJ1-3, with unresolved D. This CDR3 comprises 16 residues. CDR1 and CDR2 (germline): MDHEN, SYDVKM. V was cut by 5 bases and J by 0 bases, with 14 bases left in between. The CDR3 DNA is TGTGCCAGCAGTCCTAGGACGCTGAGCTCTGGAAACACCATATATTTT. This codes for CASSPRTLSSGNTIYF.

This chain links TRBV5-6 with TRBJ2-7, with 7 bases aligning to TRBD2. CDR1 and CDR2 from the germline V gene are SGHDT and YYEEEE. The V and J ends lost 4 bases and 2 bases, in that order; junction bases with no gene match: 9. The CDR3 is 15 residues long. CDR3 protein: CASSKLAAQTYEQYF. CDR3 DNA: TGTGCCAGCAGCAAGCTAGCGGCGCAGACCTACGAGCAGTACTTC.

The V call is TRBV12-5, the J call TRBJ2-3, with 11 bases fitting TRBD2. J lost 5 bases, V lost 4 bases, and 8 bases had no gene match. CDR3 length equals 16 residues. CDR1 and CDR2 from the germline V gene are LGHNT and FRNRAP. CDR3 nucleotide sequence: TGTGCTAGTGGTTGGGACTTAGCGGGGGGGGAAGATACGCAGTATTTT. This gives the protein CASGWDLAGGEDTQYF.

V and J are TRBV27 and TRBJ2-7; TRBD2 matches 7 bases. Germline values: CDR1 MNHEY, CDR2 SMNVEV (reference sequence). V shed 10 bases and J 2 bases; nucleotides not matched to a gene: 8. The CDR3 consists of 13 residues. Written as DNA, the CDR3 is TGTGCCACCCCCCGGGGGGATCCCTACGAGCAGTACGTC. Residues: CATPRGDPYEQYV.

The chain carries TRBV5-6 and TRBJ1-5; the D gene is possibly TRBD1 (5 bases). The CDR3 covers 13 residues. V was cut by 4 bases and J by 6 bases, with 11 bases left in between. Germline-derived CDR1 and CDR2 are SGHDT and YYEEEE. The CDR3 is CASSGGGGQPQHF. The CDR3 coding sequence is TGTGCCAGCAGCGGGGGAGGTGGTCAGCCCCAGCATTTT.

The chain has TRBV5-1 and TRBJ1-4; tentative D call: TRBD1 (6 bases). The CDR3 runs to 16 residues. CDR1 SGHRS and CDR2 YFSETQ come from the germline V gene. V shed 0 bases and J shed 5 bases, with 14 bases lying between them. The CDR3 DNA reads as TGCGCCAGCAGCTTGGCCGTGGGGGCGACGAATGAAAAACTGTTTTTT. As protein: CASSLAVGATNEKLFF.

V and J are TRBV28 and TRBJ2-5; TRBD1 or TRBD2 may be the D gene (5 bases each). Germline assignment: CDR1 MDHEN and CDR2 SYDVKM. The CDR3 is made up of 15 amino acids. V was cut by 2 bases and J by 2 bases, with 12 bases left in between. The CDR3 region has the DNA TGTGCCAGCAGTTTACCCCGGGACGGACAAGAGACCCAGTACTTC. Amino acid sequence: CASSLPRDGQETQYF.

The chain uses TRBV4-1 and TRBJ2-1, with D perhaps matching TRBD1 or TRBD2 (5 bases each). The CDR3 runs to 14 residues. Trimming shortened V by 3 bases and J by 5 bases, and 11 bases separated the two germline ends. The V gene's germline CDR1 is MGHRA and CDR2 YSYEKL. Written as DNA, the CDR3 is TGCGCCAGCAGCCATGGGGGAGTTAACAATGAGCAGTTCTTC. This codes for CASSHGGVNNEQFF.

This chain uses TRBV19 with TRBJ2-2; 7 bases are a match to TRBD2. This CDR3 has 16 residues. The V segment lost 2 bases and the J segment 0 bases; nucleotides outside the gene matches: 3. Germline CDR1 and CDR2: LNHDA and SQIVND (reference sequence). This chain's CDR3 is CASSIPTSANTGELFF. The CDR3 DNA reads TGTGCCAGTAGTATACCCACTAGCGCGAACACCGGGGAGCTGTTTTTT.